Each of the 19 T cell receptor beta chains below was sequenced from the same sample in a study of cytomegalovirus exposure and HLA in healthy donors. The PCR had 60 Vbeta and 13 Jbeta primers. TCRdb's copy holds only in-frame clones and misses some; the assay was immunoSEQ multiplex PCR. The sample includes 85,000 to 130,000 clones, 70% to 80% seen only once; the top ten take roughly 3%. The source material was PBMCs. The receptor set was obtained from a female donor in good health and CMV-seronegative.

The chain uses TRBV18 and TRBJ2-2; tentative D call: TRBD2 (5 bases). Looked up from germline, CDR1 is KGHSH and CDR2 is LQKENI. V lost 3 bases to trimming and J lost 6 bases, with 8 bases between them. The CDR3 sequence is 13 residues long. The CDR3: CASSPSGPGELFF. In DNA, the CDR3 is TGTGCCAGCTCACCCAGCGGACCCGGGGAGCTGTTTTTT.

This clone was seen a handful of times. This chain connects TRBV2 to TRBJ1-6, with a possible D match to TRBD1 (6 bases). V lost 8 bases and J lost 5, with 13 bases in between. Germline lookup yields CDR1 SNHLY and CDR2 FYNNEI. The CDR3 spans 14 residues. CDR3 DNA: TGTGCCAGCCTAGGACAGCATAATAATTCACCCCTCCACTTT. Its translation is CASLGQHNNSPLHF.

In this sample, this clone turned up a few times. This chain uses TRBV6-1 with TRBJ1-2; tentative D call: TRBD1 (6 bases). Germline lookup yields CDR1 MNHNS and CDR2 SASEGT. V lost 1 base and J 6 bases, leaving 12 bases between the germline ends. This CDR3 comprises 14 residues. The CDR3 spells CASSEELRGDGYTF. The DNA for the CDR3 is TGTGCCAGCAGTGAAGAGCTCAGGGGAGATGGCTACACCTTC.

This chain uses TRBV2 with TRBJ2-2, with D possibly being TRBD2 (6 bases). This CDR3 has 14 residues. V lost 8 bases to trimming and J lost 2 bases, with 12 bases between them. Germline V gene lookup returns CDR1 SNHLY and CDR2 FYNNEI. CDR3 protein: CASSGLINTGELFF. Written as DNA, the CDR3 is TGTGCCAGCTCGGGACTCATCAACACCGGGGAGCTGTTTTTT.

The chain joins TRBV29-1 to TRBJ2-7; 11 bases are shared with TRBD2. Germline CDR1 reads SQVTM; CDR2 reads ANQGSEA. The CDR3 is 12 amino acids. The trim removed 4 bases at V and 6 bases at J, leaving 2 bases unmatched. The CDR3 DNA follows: TGCAGCGTTGGTCTAGCGGGAGGCGAGCAGTACTTC. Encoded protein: CSVGLAGGEQYF.

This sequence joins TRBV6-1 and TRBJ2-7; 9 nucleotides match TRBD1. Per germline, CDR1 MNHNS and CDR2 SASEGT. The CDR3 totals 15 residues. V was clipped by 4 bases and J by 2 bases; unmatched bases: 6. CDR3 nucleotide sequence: TGTGCCAGCAGTGTTGGGACAGGGCCCCCCTACGAGCAGTACTTC. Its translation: CASSVGTGPPYEQYF.

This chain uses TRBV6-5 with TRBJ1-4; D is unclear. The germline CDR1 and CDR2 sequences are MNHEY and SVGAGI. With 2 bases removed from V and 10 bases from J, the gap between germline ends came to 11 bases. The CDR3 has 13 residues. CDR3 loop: CASSYTSGGKLFF. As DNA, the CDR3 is TGTGCCAGCAGTTACACGTCCGGAGGAAAACTGTTTTTT.

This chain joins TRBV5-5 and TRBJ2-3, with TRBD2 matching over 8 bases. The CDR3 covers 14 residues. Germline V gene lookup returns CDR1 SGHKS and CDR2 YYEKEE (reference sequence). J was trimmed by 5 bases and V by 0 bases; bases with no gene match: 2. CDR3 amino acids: CASSLGRGGDTQYF. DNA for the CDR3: TGTGCCAGCAGCTTGGGTCGGGGGGGAGATACGCAGTATTTT.

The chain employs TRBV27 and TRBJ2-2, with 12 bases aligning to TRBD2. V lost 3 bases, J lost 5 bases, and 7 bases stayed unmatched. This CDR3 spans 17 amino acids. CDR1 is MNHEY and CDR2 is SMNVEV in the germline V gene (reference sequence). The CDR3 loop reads CASSLKLAGGSTGELFF. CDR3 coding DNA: TGTGCCAGCAGTTTGAAACTAGCGGGAGGAAGTACCGGGGAGCTGTTTTTT.

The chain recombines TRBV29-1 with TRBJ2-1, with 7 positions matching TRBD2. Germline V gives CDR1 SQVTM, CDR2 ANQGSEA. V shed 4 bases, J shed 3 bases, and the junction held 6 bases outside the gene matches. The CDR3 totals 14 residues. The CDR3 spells CSVGGWEGYNEQFF. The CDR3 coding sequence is TGCAGCGTTGGAGGGTGGGAGGGCTACAATGAGCAGTTCTTC.

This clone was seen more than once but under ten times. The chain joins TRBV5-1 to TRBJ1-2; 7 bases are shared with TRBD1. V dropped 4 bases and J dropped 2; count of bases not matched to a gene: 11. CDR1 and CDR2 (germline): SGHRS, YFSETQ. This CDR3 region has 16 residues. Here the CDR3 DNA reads TGCGCCAGCAGCGCGAGGACTCCGGGACAGAACTATGGCTACACCTTC. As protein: CASSARTPGQNYGYTF.

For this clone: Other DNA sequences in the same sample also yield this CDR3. In nucleotides, the CDR3 is TGTGCTAGCAGCGACCCTCTAGCGGATCATGGAGGATACGAGCAGTACTTC. Residues: CASSDPLADHGGYEQYF. The V call is TRBV12-1, the J call TRBJ2-7; TRBD2 was called by the table and not checked on the DNA. TRBV12-1 is marked as a pseudogene. The CDR3 contains 17 residues.

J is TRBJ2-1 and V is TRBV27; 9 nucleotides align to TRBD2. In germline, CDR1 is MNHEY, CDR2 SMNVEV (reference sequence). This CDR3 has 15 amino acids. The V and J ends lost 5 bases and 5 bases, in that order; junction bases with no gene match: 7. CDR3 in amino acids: CASSPLAGANNEQFF. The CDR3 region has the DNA TGTGCCAGCAGTCCATTAGCGGGGGCTAACAATGAGCAGTTCTTC.

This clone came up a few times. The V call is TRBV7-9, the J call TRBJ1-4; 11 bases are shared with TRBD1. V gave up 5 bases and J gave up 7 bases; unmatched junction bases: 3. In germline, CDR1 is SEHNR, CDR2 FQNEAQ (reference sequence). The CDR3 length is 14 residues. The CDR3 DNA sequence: TGTGCCAGCAGCCGGACAGGGGGCAGTGAAAAACTGTTTTTT. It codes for CASSRTGGSEKLFF.

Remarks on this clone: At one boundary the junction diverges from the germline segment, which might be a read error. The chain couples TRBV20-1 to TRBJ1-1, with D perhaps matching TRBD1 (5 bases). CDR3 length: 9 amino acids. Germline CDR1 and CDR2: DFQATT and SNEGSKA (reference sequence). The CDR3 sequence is CSANPTGYF. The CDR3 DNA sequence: TGCAGTGCGAACCCTACAGGTTATTTT.

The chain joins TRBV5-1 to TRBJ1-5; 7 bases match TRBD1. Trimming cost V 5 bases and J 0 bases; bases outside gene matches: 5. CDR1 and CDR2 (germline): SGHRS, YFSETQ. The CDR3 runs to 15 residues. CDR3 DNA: TGCGCCAGCAGATTAGGACAGGATAGCAATCAGCCCCAGCATTTT. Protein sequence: CASRLGQDSNQPQHF.

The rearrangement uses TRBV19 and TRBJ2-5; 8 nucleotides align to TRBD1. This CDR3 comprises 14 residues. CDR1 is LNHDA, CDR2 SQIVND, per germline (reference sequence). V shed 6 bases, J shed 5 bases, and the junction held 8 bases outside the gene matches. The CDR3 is CASRQTGGRETQYF. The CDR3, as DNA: TGTGCCAGTAGACAAACAGGGGGTCGGGAGACCCAGTACTTC.

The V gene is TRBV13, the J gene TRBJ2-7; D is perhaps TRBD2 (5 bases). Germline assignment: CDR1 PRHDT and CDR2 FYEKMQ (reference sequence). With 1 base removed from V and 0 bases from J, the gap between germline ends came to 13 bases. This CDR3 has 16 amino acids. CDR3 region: CASSLDVGGHSYEQYF. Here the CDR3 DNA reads TGTGCCAGCAGCTTAGATGTTGGCGGGCACTCCTACGAGCAGTACTTC. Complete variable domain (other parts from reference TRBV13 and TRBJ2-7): AAGVIQSPRHLIKEKRETATLKCYPIPRHDTVYWYQQGPGQDPQFLISFYEKMQSDKGSIPDRFSAQQFSDYHSELNMSSLELGDSALYFCASSLDVGGHSYEQYFGPGTRLTVT.

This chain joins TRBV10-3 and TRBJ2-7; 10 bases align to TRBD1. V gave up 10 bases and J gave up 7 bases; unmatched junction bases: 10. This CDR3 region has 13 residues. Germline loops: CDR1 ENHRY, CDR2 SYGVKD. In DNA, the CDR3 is TGTGCCACCTCGGACAGGGGGTTGCGAGAGCAGTACTTC. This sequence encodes CATSDRGLREQYF.